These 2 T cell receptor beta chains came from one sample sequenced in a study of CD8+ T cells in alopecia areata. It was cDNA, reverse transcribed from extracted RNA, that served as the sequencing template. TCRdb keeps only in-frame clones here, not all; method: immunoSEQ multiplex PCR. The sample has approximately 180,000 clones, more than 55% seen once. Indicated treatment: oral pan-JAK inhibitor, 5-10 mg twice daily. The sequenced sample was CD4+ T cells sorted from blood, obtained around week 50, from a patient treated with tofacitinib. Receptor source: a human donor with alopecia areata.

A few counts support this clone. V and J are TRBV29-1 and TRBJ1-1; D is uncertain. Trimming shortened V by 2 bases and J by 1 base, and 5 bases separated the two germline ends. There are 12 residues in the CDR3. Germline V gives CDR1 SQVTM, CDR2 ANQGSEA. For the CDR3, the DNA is TGCAGCGTTGAAAGTAAGAACACTGAAGCTTTCTTT. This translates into CSVESKNTEAFF.

CDR3: CSVETGANVLTF. The CDR3 region has the DNA TGCAGCGTTGAAACTGGGGCCAACGTCCTGACTTTC. The chain combines TRBV29-1 with TRBJ2-6; no clear D gene. CDR1 and CDR2 (germline): SQVTM, ANQGSEA. The V end was cut by 2 bases, the J end by 2 bases, with 1 base between. The CDR3 has 12 amino acids.